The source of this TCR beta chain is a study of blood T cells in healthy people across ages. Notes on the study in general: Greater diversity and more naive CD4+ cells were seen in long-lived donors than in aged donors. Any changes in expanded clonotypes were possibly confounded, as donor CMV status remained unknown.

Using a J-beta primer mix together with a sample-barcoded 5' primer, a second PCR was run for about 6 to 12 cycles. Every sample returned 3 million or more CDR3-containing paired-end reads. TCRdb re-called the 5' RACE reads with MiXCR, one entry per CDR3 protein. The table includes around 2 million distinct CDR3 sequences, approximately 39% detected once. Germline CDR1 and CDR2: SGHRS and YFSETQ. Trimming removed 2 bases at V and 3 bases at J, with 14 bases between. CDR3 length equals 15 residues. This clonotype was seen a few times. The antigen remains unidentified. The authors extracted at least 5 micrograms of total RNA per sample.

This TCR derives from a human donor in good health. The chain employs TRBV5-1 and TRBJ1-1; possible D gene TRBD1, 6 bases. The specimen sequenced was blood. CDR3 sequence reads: CASSFMQGRDTEAFF. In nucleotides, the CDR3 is TGCGCCAGCAGCTTTATGCAGGGGAGAGACACTGAAGCTTTCTTT.